A selection of T cell receptor beta chains follows, all from one sample in a study of T cell repertoires in cytomegalovirus infection. TCRdb ran MiXCR on the reads and lists one entry per CDR3 protein. Altogether 250,000 to 300,000 distinct CDR3 sequences are present, about a quarter being singletons, with the ten largest covering about 15%. The sequenced material came from PBMCs. These receptors originate from a human donor in good health (CMV status not recorded). Some clones in this sample may be carry-over from other donors' samples. Each CDR3 is given with its conserved first and last residue. A D gene is named only where the DNA matches it firmly. Clone size is stated in some rows and not others, as once, few, many or a class when expanded.

J: TRBJ1-4
D: TRBD1
size: few
V: TRBV27
DNA: TGTGCCAGCAGTTCTTGGACAGGGGAGGCTGAAAAACTGTTTTTT
CDR3: CASSSWTGEAEKLFF

J: TRBJ2-1
D: .
size: many
V: TRBV7-2
DNA: TGTGCCAGCAGCTTCCAACCCAGCAATGAGCAGTTCTTC
CDR3: CASSFQPSNEQFF

J: TRBJ2-7
D: .
size: few
V: TRBV11-2
DNA: TGTGCCAGCAGCTTGGGGACACCCACCTACGAGCAGTACTTC
CDR3: CASSLGTPTYEQYF

J: TRBJ1-6
D: .
size: many
V: TRBV7-8
DNA: TGTGCCAGCAGCTTAGGGAGGTCACCCCTCCACTTT
CDR3: CASSLGRSPLHF

J: TRBJ2-3
D: .
size: many
V: TRBV6-5
DNA: TGTGCCAGCAGTTACCGTGGGGTCCCAACAGATACGCAGTATTTT
CDR3: CASSYRGVPTDTQYF

J: TRBJ1-1
D: .
size: few
V: TRBV28
DNA: TGTGCCAGCAGTTTATACGGAGGGGGATTAGACACTGAAGCTTTCTTT
CDR3: CASSLYGGGLDTEAFF

J: TRBJ1-1
D: .
size: .
V: TRBV14
DNA: TGTGCCAGCGGTCAGGGGAGCACTGAAGCTTTCTTT
CDR3: CASGQGSTEAFF

J: TRBJ2-7
D: .
size: many
V: TRBV7-2
DNA: TGTGCCAGCAGCTTAGGAGTAGCGGTTTACGAGCAGTACTTC
CDR3: CASSLGVAVYEQYF

J: TRBJ2-5
D: .
size: many
V: TRBV7-2
DNA: TGTGCCAGCAGCGGGGAGACCCAGTACTTC
CDR3: CASSGETQYF

J: TRBJ2-7
D: TRBD2
size: .
V: TRBV7-2
DNA: TGTGCCAGCAGCTTAGATCGGGGGGGTCTCTCCTACGAGCAGTACTTC
CDR3: CASSLDRGGLSYEQYF

J: TRBJ2-7
D: .
size: .
V: TRBV6-2/TRBV6-3
DNA: TGTGCCAGCAGTTACAGACACGGAAGCGGCTCCTACGAGCAGTACTTC
CDR3: CASSYRHGSGSYEQYF

J: TRBJ2-2
D: TRBD1
size: .
V: TRBV7-7
DNA: TGTGCCAGCAGCCCTGAACCGGGACAGGGAGGCACCGGGGAGCTGTTTTTT
CDR3: CASSPEPGQGGTGELFF

J: TRBJ1-1
D: .
size: .
V: TRBV28
DNA: TGTGTCAGCCTCCCAGGGGTTGCGGGCACTGAAGCTTTCTTT
CDR3: CVSLPGVAGTEAFF

J: TRBJ1-4
D: TRBD1
size: .
V: TRBV6-2/TRBV6-3
DNA: TGTGCCAGCAGTTACCCTTCCGGGACAGGGACTGAAAAACTGTTTTTT
CDR3: CASSYPSGTGTEKLFF

J: TRBJ2-1
D: .
size: .
V: TRBV20-1
DNA: TGCAGTGCTAGAGATCAGAGCGCCAATGAGCAGTTCTTC
CDR3: CSARDQSANEQFF

J: TRBJ1-5
D: TRBD1
size: once
V: TRBV20-1
DNA: TGCAGTGCTAGAGTGGGACAGGGGTACAATCAGCCCCAGCATTTT
CDR3: CSARVGQGYNQPQHF

J: TRBJ2-1
D: TRBD2
size: many
V: TRBV7-2
DNA: TGTGCCAGCAGCTTAGCTAGCGGGGCCAATGAGCAGTTCTTC
CDR3: CASSLASGANEQFF

J: TRBJ1-1
D: .
size: .
V: TRBV28
DNA: TGTGCCAGCAGTTTGGGGTCGGCAGGGGAGGGTGAAGCTTTCTTT
CDR3: CASSLGSAGEGEAFF

J: TRBJ2-7
D: .
size: .
V: TRBV6-2/TRBV6-3
DNA: TGTGCCAGCAGTGCAGCATACGAGCAGTACTTC
CDR3: CASSAAYEQYF

J: TRBJ1-2
D: .
size: many
V: TRBV7-3
DNA: TGTGCCAGCAGCTACATGGGGGGGGGCTACACCTTC
CDR3: CASSYMGGGYTF

J: TRBJ1-2
D: .
size: .
V: TRBV7-2
DNA: TGTGCCAGCAGCTTAGGTCTACGTGGGACTAACTATGGCTACACCTTC
CDR3: CASSLGLRGTNYGYTF

J: TRBJ2-7
D: .
size: .
V: TRBV29-1
DNA: TGCAGCGTTGAAGACAGGGGAGGGAGAGGTGGCGAGCAGTACTTC
CDR3: CSVEDRGGRGGEQYF

J: TRBJ1-5
D: .
size: many
V: TRBV6-1
DNA: TGTGCCACAAGACAGGCGGGTAGCAATCAGCCCCAGCATTTT
CDR3: CATRQAGSNQPQHF

J: TRBJ1-5
D: .
size: .
V: TRBV20-1
DNA: TGCAGTGCGGGCAGGGAATATAGCAATCAGCCCCAGCATTTT
CDR3: CSAGREYSNQPQHF

J: TRBJ2-5
D: .
size: .
V: TRBV5-4
DNA: TGTGCCAGCAGCTCCCGGGCGGAGACCCAGTACTTC
CDR3: CASSSRAETQYF

J: TRBJ1-3
D: .
size: .
V: TRBV7-9
DNA: TGTGCCAGCAGCTTACGGTCTTCTTACTCTGGAAACACCATATATTTT
CDR3: CASSLRSSYSGNTIYF

J: TRBJ1-6
D: .
size: few
V: TRBV7-2
DNA: TGTGCCAGCAGCTTTTTTAAACAGGGCACGGCACCCCTCCACTTT
CDR3: CASSFFKQGTAPLHF

J: TRBJ2-7
D: .
size: few
V: TRBV12-3/TRBV12-4
DNA: TGTGCCAGCAGCTCACGGACAGCCTCGGCGGACGAGCAGTACTTC
CDR3: CASSSRTASADEQYF

J: TRBJ2-1
D: .
size: many
V: TRBV12-3/TRBV12-4
DNA: TGTGCCAGCAGGCCGGCAAACAATGAGCAGTTCTTC
CDR3: CASRPANNEQFF

J: TRBJ2-6
D: TRBD2
size: many
V: TRBV28
DNA: TGTGCCAGCAGTTCGCTTCGGGGGGGGGCTGGGGCCAACGTCCTGACTTTC
CDR3: CASSSLRGGAGANVLTF

J: TRBJ1-4
D: TRBD1
size: .
V: TRBV12-3/TRBV12-4
DNA: TGTGCCAGCAGTCCGGCCGGGACAGGGGAAGAAAAACTGTTTTTT
CDR3: CASSPAGTGEEKLFF

J: TRBJ1-1
D: TRBD1
size: few
V: TRBV29-1
DNA: TGCAGCGGGAAGGACAGGGTGACTGAAGCTTTCTTT
CDR3: CSGKDRVTEAFF

J: TRBJ2-5
D: .
size: .
V: TRBV9
DNA: TGTGCCAGCAGCGTATGGAGCGGGCAAGAGACCCAGTACTTC
CDR3: CASSVWSGQETQYF

J: TRBJ2-3
D: TRBD1
size: .
V: TRBV7-6
DNA: TGTGCCAGCAGCTTAGGGGGACAGGGTCGTGGAGATACGCAGTATTTT
CDR3: CASSLGGQGRGDTQYF

J: TRBJ2-1
D: TRBD2
size: .
V: TRBV5-1
DNA: TGCGCCAGCAGTCGGGGGGGGGTATTCGATGAGCAGTTCTTC
CDR3: CASSRGGVFDEQFF

J: TRBJ1-6
D: TRBD1
size: .
V: TRBV28
DNA: TGTGCCAGCACGCTAGGGGACAGCTTCAATTCACCCCTCCACTTT
CDR3: CASTLGDSFNSPLHF

J: TRBJ2-1
D: TRBD1
size: .
V: TRBV6-2/TRBV6-3
DNA: TGTGCCAGCAGACCCACGGGACAGGGTCGTTTAGGGGAGCAGTTCTTC
CDR3: CASRPTGQGRLGEQFF

J: TRBJ2-3
D: .
size: few
V: TRBV11-2
DNA: TGTGCCAGCAGCGGCCGGGACGGCTACACAGATACGCAGTATTTT
CDR3: CASSGRDGYTDTQYF

J: TRBJ2-5
D: TRBD2
size: few
V: TRBV20-1
DNA: TGCAGTGCTGCGGGAGGCCAAGAGACCCAGTACTTC
CDR3: CSAAGGQETQYF

J: TRBJ2-7
D: .
size: .
V: TRBV4-2
DNA: TGTGCCAGCAGCCAAGATTCCGGAACTTCCTACGAGCAGTACTTC
CDR3: CASSQDSGTSYEQYF

J: TRBJ1-4
D: .
size: many
V: TRBV7-2
DNA: TGTGCCAGCAGCGTTAGGTCTTATGACGGGGAAAAACTGTTTTTT
CDR3: CASSVRSYDGEKLFF

J: TRBJ2-7
D: TRBD2
size: .
V: TRBV6-2/TRBV6-3
DNA: TGTGCCAGCAGTTTCGGGACTAGCGACTACTACGAGCAGTACTTC
CDR3: CASSFGTSDYYEQYF

J: TRBJ1-1
D: .
size: .
V: TRBV3-1
DNA: TGTGCCAGCAGCCGACTAGAGAACACTGAAGCTTTCTTT
CDR3: CASSRLENTEAFF

J: TRBJ2-1
D: .
size: few
V: TRBV5-6
DNA: TGTGCCAGCAGCCTACGTGGTATCAAATCCTACAATGAGCAGTTCTTC
CDR3: CASSLRGIKSYNEQFF

J: TRBJ2-7
D: TRBD2
size: .
V: TRBV20-1
DNA: TGCAGTGCTAGATCCGGGACTAGCGATAGCTCCTACGAGCAGTACTTC
CDR3: CSARSGTSDSSYEQYF

J: TRBJ2-6
D: .
size: few
V: TRBV6-5
DNA: TGTGCCAGCAGTTACGTAGGGTCTGGGGCCAACGTCCTGACTTTC
CDR3: CASSYVGSGANVLTF

J: TRBJ2-7
D: TRBD1
size: many
V: TRBV7-6
DNA: TGTGCCAGCAGCTTTAGGGGGCAGTACGAGCAGTACTTC
CDR3: CASSFRGQYEQYF

J: TRBJ1-5
D: .
size: many
V: TRBV7-2
DNA: TGTGCCAGCAGCTCGGACGGTAGCAATCAGCCCCAGCATTTT
CDR3: CASSSDGSNQPQHF

J: TRBJ2-7
D: .
size: .
V: TRBV11-2
DNA: TGTGCCAGCAGTCAAAGGGTGGGGACCTACGAGCAGTACTTC
CDR3: CASSQRVGTYEQYF

J: TRBJ1-5
D: .
size: few
V: TRBV28
DNA: TGTGCCAGCAGTTCCTTCAGGGGCGGTCAGCCCCAGCATTTT
CDR3: CASSSFRGGQPQHF

J: TRBJ1-1
D: TRBD1
size: .
V: TRBV7-7
DNA: TGTGCTAGCAGCATTGACAGGGAGGACACTGAAGCTTTCTTT
CDR3: CASSIDREDTEAFF

J: TRBJ2-1
D: .
size: few
V: TRBV6-2/TRBV6-3
DNA: TGTGCCAGCCGGGACGGGGCCTGGGGTGAGCAGTTCTTC
CDR3: CASRDGAWGEQFF

J: TRBJ2-4
D: .
size: .
V: TRBV28
DNA: TGTGCCAGCAAGGTGGGCGCCAAAAACATTCAGTACTTC
CDR3: CASKVGAKNIQYF

J: TRBJ2-5
D: .
size: .
V: TRBV6-1
DNA: TGTGCCAGCAGTCCCCCCGGATGGGGACGCTCCCAAGAGACCCAGTACTTC
CDR3: CASSPPGWGRSQETQYF

J: TRBJ2-7
D: .
size: many
V: TRBV7-2
DNA: TGTGCCAGCAGCTTACGCGGGTTGGAGTACTTC
CDR3: CASSLRGLEYF